The 15 T cell receptor beta chains in this list originate from one sample, sequenced in a study of blood T cell repertoires in COVID-19. This table comes from immunoSEQ multiplex PCR, and its TCRdb copy is limited to in-frame clones, with some not included. In the table there are 160,000 or so clones, approximately 91% of which are singletons. Specimen: peripheral blood. The receptors shown here come from a man between 18 and 35 years old with acute or convalescent COVID-19.

Only a few counts were recorded for this clone. Here the CDR3 DNA reads TGTGCCAGCAGCCAAGTGGCCGGGACAGTGAGGACTGAAGCTTTCTTT. This translates into CASSQVAGTVRTEAFF. This sequence joins TRBV3-1 (or the pseudogene TRBV3-2) and TRBJ1-1; 7 bases line up with TRBD1. Germline-derived CDR1 and CDR2 are LGHDT and YNNKEL (reference sequence). V shed 1 base, J shed 5 bases, and the junction held 10 bases outside the gene matches. This CDR3 has 16 amino acids.

The CDR3 DNA follows: TGTGCCAGTACACAGGGGGCTAGTTACAATGAGCAGTTCTTC. Translating it yields CASTQGASYNEQFF. This chain joins TRBV27 and TRBJ2-1, with 9 positions matching TRBD1. CDR1 and CDR2 from the germline V gene are MNHEY and SMNVEV (reference sequence). The CDR3 runs to 14 residues. V shed 9 bases, J shed 4 bases, and the junction held 7 bases outside the gene matches.

The chain carries TRBV5-8 and TRBJ1-4; the D gene is possibly TRBD1 (5 bases). The CDR3 covers 13 residues. The ends were cut back, 0 bases at V and 8 bases at J, with 8 bases in the middle. Germline-derived CDR1 and CDR2 are SGHTS and YDEGEE. CDR3 in amino acids: CASSLGGDEKLFF. Here the CDR3 DNA reads TGTGCCAGCAGCTTGGGGGGGGACGAAAAACTGTTTTTT.

The chain is built from TRBV2 and TRBJ1-5; TRBD1 matches 8 bases. V dropped 6 bases and J dropped 1; count of bases not matched to a gene: 2. This CDR3 contains 14 residues. Germline lookup yields CDR1 SNHLY and CDR2 FYNNEI. The CDR3 protein is CASRQGVSNQPQHF. The CDR3 DNA follows: TGTGCCAGCAGACAGGGGGTCAGCAATCAGCCCCAGCATTTT.

This clone was observed a single time. Additional DNA sequences in this sample encode the identical CDR3. This sequence joins TRBV7-9 and TRBJ1-3; D ambiguous. This CDR3 has 14 amino acids. The ends were cut back, 4 bases at V and 1 base at J, with 8 bases in the middle. The germline CDR1 and CDR2 sequences are SEHNR and FQNEAQ (reference sequence). Here the CDR3 reads CASSSGNSGNTIYF. CDR3 DNA: TGTGCCAGCAGCTCAGGCAATTCTGGAAACACCATATATTTT.

The chain joins TRBV6-5 to TRBJ1-2; 7 nucleotides match TRBD1. Unmatched junction bases numbered 8, after V lost 8 bases and J lost 5 bases. CDR1 and CDR2 from the germline V gene are MNHEY and SVGAGI. The CDR3 runs to 13 residues. This CDR3 is CASAIGTEYGYTF. CDR3 DNA sequence: TGTGCCAGCGCTATAGGGACAGAGTATGGCTACACCTTC.

As to this clone: The same CDR3 arises from other DNA sequences in this sample as well. The CDR3 sequence is CASSMVAGDNSPLHF. Here the CDR3 DNA reads TGTGCCAGTAGTATGGTGGCTGGAGATAATTCACCCCTCCACTTT. V usage is TRBV19 and J usage is TRBJ1-6; D gene ambiguous. Germline V gene data show CDR1 as LNHDA and CDR2 as SQIVND (reference sequence). The CDR3 is 15 amino acids. V was clipped by 3 bases and J by 5 bases, with 11 bases between them.

The chain joins TRBV2 to TRBJ1-5; TRBD1 aligns across 7 bases. The junction had 15 bases not matched to a gene; V was cut back by 4 bases and J by 0 bases. This CDR3 has 19 amino acids. Germline CDR1 SNHLY, CDR2 FYNNEI. The CDR3 sequence is CASSVTGTDDFYSNQPQHF. CDR3 nucleotide sequence: TGTGCCAGCAGTGTTACCGGGACAGATGATTTTTATAGCAATCAGCCCCAGCATTTT.

The chain recombines TRBV23-1 with TRBJ2-3; 9 bases agree with TRBD2. TRBV23-1 is an open reading frame, and its role is uncertain. This CDR3 is built from 15 residues. Trimming took 0 bases from V and 10 from J; bases not matched to a gene: 8. CDR3 sequence reads: CASSQSGLASEAQYF. The CDR3 bases are TGCGCCAGCAGTCAATCGGGACTAGCCAGCGAGGCGCAGTATTTT.

This sequence joins TRBV6-6 and TRBJ2-3; possible D gene TRBD1, 5 bases. The CDR3 loop spans 14 amino acids. Looked up from germline, CDR1 is MNHNY and CDR2 is SVGAGI (reference sequence). V lost 5 bases and J 0 bases, leaving 9 bases between the germline ends. CDR3 DNA sequence: TGTGCCAGCAGTGACAGTGATAGCACAGATACGCAGTATTTT. Residues: CASSDSDSTDTQYF.

The chain uses TRBV7-6 and TRBJ1-5; 8 nucleotides match TRBD1. Germline CDR1 reads SGHVS; CDR2 reads FNYEAQ. Losses at the gene ends were 5 bases for V and 3 bases for J; bases not matched to a gene: 12. This CDR3 has 17 residues. The CDR3 sequence is CASSLGAGTGLNQPQHF. DNA for the CDR3: TGTGCCAGCAGCCTGGGGGCCGGGACAGGCCTCAATCAGCCCCAGCATTTT.

The chain uses TRBV7-9 and TRBJ1-1; 9 nucleotides agree with TRBD1. The CDR3 contains 17 residues. V trimming: 3 bases; J trimming: 3 bases; junction bases outside the gene matches: 11. From germline, CDR1 is SEHNR and CDR2 FQNEAQ (reference sequence). CDR3 nucleotides: TGTGCCAGCAGCTTCGACCCCAAACAGGGGGCGGACACTGAAGCTTTCTTT. Translating gives CASSFDPKQGADTEAFF.

The V call is TRBV5-1, the J call TRBJ2-1, with 7 bases that match TRBD2. This CDR3 has 16 residues. Trimming took 2 bases from V and 8 from J; bases not matched to a gene: 13. Germline assignment: CDR1 SGHRS and CDR2 YFSETQ. The CDR3, as DNA: TGCGCCAGCAGCTTAAGGGCGGGGGAACCCTCCGATGAGCAGTTCTTC. Its translation is CASSLRAGEPSDEQFF.

The rearrangement joins TRBV11-3 to TRBJ2-3; D may be TRBD2 (5 bases). The CDR3 runs to 15 residues. Germline CDR1 and CDR2: SGHNT and YENEEA. The ends were cut back, 5 bases at V and 7 bases at J, with 19 bases in the middle. The CDR3 reads CASSRGLARSNTQYF. The CDR3 region has the DNA TGTGCCAGCAGCCGAGGGCTCGCCCGCAGCAATACGCAGTATTTT.

This chain uses TRBV6-5 with TRBJ1-4; D gene ambiguous. CDR1 is MNHEY, CDR2 SVGAGI, per germline. This CDR3 region has 14 residues. Trimming pared 2 bases from V and 4 bases from J, leaving 8 bases between. The CDR3 coding sequence is TGTGCCAGCAGTTACGCGGCGTATAATGAAAAACTGTTTTTT. It codes for CASSYAAYNEKLFF.